Here is one T cell receptor (beta chain) with its context. TCRdb's table, derived via immunoSEQ multiplex PCR, lists solely in-frame clones and lacks some. The repertoire holds more than 120,000 clones, with 86% as singletons. The data are from a study of T cell responses to AZD1222 COVID-19 vaccine. The CDR3 is 12 amino acids. The specimen was peripheral blood, collected 28 days after the second AZD1222 dose. The TCR comes from an adult who received the AZD1222 COVID-19 vaccine. The V gene is TRBV21-1, the J gene TRBJ2-1. TRBV21-1 is classified as a pseudogene. The CDR3 coding sequence is TGTGCCAGCAGCAGGACCCACTATGAGCAGTTCTTC. It encodes CASSRTHYEQFF.